This is a list of T cell receptor beta chains from one sample in a study of cytomegalovirus exposure and HLA in healthy donors. Sequencing used immunoSEQ multiplex PCR; TCRdb keeps in-frame clones, though not all of them. The profile covers about 120,000 clones, with around 80% appearing a single time and approximately 2.5% taken by the ten largest. The sequencing input was PBMCs. These receptors originate from a female donor in good health and CMV-seronegative. The CDR3 runs from the conserved cysteine through the conserved F or W. The D gene is left open where the match is weak. Not every row has a clone size; where given, it reads once, few, many or a size class.

j_call d_call clone_size v_call cdr3_aa cdr3_nt
TRBJ1-1 NA NA TRBV30 CAWSVRRGNTEAFF TGTGCCTGGAGTGTCCGCCGGGGAAACACTGAAGCTTTCTTT
TRBJ1-1 NA NA TRBV10-2 CASSESISSEAFF TGCGCCAGCAGTGAGTCGATTAGTTCTGAAGCTTTCTTT
TRBJ2-3 TRBD2 NA TRBV2 CASSETGGPEDTQYF TGTGCCAGCAGTGAAACGGGGGGGCCTGAAGATACGCAGTATTTT
TRBJ1-4 NA NA TRBV7-2 CASSLASTGRGMGEKLFF TGTGCCAGCAGCTTAGCTTCAACTGGGAGGGGCATGGGTGAAAAACTGTTTTTT
TRBJ2-2 TRBD1 few TRBV15 CATSRDQGAAGGELFF TGTGCCACCAGCAGAGATCAGGGGGCGGCAGGTGGGGAGCTGTTTTTT
TRBJ1-2 NA NA TRBV18 CASSPRVDVDYTF TGTGCCAGCTCACCGCGTGTAGATGTCGACTACACCTTC
TRBJ2-1 NA NA TRBV27 CASTLRRQGGNEQFF TGTGCCAGCACCCTACGTCGGCAGGGTGGCAATGAGCAGTTCTTC
TRBJ2-7 TRBD1 NA TRBV11-2 CASSLGDRGLVQYF TGTGCCAGCAGCTTAGGAGACAGGGGACTTGTGCAGTACTTC
TRBJ1-2 NA NA TRBV7-2 CASSLDREHGYTF TGTGCCAGCAGCTTAGATCGGGAACATGGCTACACCTTC
TRBJ1-2 TRBD1 NA TRBV25-1 CASSATGGYYGYTF TGTGCCAGCAGTGCGACAGGGGGCTACTATGGCTACACCTTC
TRBJ2-5 TRBD2 NA TRBV30 CAWSGTSGQETQYF TGTGCCTGGAGCGGGACTAGCGGGCAAGAGACCCAGTACTTC
TRBJ2-1 TRBD2 NA TRBV5-1 CASSFRPGGPHNEQFF TGCGCCAGCAGCTTTAGACCGGGGGGGCCCCACAATGAGCAGTTCTTC
TRBJ1-2 NA NA TRBV2 CASNILAANYGYTF TGTGCCAGCAATATCCTAGCGGCTAACTATGGCTACACCTTC
TRBJ1-5 TRBD1 once TRBV7-2 CASSFIQGGSNQPQHF TGTGCCAGCAGCTTTATACAGGGGGGTAGCAATCAGCCCCAGCATTTT
TRBJ1-1 NA NA TRBV18 CASSPGYGGVTEAFF TGTGCCAGCTCACCGGGGTATGGGGGGGTCACTGAAGCTTTCTTT
TRBJ2-1 NA NA TRBV30 CASGLSSYNEQFF TGTGCCTCGGGACTCTCCAGCTACAATGAGCAGTTCTTC
TRBJ1-1 NA NA TRBV6-5 CASSEGVTEAFF TGTGCCAGCAGCGAGGGGGTAACTGAAGCTTTCTTT
TRBJ1-1 NA NA TRBV7-9 CASSPMGSTEAFF TGTGCCAGCAGCCCCATGGGGAGCACTGAAGCTTTCTTT
TRBJ2-2 TRBD2 NA TRBV19 CASVGGRLAGPTGELFF TGTGCCAGTGTTGGAGGGAGACTAGCGGGGCCCACCGGGGAGCTGTTTTTT
TRBJ1-6 NA NA TRBV27 CASSLTANSPLHF TGTGCCAGCAGTCTCACAGCCAATTCACCCCTCCACTTT
TRBJ2-3 TRBD2 NA TRBV9 CASGTSGGETQYF TGTGCCAGCGGGACTAGCGGGGGGGAAACGCAGTATTTT
TRBJ1-2 NA NA TRBV14 CASSPRGTETIYGYTF TGTGCCAGCAGCCCCCGGGGGACCGAGACTATTTATGGCTACACCTTC
TRBJ2-7 TRBD2 NA TRBV11-3 CASSLDLREGGRVYEQYF TGTGCCAGCAGCTTAGATCTCCGGGAGGGGGGGCGAGTCTACGAGCAGTACTTC
TRBJ2-3 TRBD2 NA TRBV5-1 CASSFIGGGQDTQYF TGCGCCAGCAGCTTTATCGGGGGGGGGCAGGATACGCAGTATTTT
TRBJ2-3 TRBD2 few TRBV7-6 CASSLGASGGTDTQYF TGTGCCAGCAGCCTAGGAGCTAGCGGGGGCACAGATACGCAGTATTTT
TRBJ1-3 NA NA TRBV5-1 CASSLPTDSGNTIYF TGCGCCAGCAGCTTACCGACAGACTCTGGAAACACCATATATTTT
TRBJ1-4 NA NA TRBV18 CASSLTVQSQEKLFF TGTGCCAGCTCACTAACAGTCCAATCGCAAGAAAAACTGTTTTTT
TRBJ1-2 TRBD1 NA TRBV7-9 CASSLERTGHNYGYTF TGTGCCAGCAGCTTAGAGAGGACAGGGCATAACTATGGCTACACCTTC
TRBJ1-1 NA NA TRBV5-3 CARSLVRDYMNTEAFF TGTGCCAGAAGCTTGGTCAGGGATTATATGAACACTGAAGCTTTCTTT
TRBJ1-2 TRBD1 NA TRBV7-2 CASSSKTGGAYGYTF TGTGCCAGCAGCTCTAAGACAGGGGGCGCTTATGGCTACACCTTC
TRBJ2-5 TRBD1 NA TRBV5-5 CASSLPRTGTRQETQYF TGTGCCAGCAGCTTGCCCCGGACAGGTACGAGACAAGAGACCCAGTACTTC
TRBJ2-1 TRBD2 NA TRBV4-1 CASSQGLAGARGDEQFF TGCGCCAGCAGCCAAGGGCTAGCGGGGGCGAGAGGGGATGAGCAGTTCTTC
TRBJ2-5 NA NA TRBV5-8 CASSLLAGALQETQYF TGTGCCAGCAGCTTGTTGGCGGGGGCCCTTCAAGAGACCCAGTACTTC
TRBJ2-3 TRBD1 many TRBV6-5 CASSYSPGTGSDTQYF TGTGCCAGCAGTTACTCCCCTGGGACAGGGTCAGATACGCAGTATTTT
TRBJ2-2 NA NA TRBV6-1 CASRIEINTGELFF TGTGCCAGCAGGATAGAGATCAACACCGGGGAGCTGTTTTTT
TRBJ2-5 TRBD2 NA TRBV27 CASSLFRGGVETQYF TGTGCCAGCAGTTTATTTCGGGGGGGCGTAGAGACCCAGTACTTC
TRBJ2-1 TRBD2 NA TRBV4-3 CASSPVSGAAGAEQFF TGCGCCAGCAGCCCGGTCAGCGGGGCCGCTGGCGCTGAGCAGTTCTTC
TRBJ1-6 NA NA TRBV9 CASSVGGRESPLHF TGTGCCAGCAGCGTAGGGGGGCGAGAATCACCCCTCCACTTT
TRBJ2-5 TRBD2 NA TRBV27 CASNRRGAEETQYF TGTGCCAGCAATCGGCGGGGGGCCGAAGAGACCCAGTACTTC
TRBJ1-1 NA many TRBV6-1 CASSQTANTEAFF TGTGCCAGCAGCCAGACAGCGAACACTGAAGCTTTCTTT
TRBJ2-7 NA NA TRBV12-5 CASGLAARRGSPSLYYEQYF TGTGCTAGTGGTTTGGCAGCTAGGCGGGGATCCCCGTCTCTTTACTACGAGCAGTACTTC
TRBJ1-3 TRBD1 medium-sized TRBV4-3 CASSLGTGDGNTIYF TGCGCCAGCAGCCTTGGGACAGGGGACGGAAACACCATATATTTT
TRBJ1-4 TRBD1 few TRBV6-1 CASSTLRDRVEKLFF TGTGCCAGCAGTACCCTCCGGGACAGGGTCGAAAAACTGTTTTTT
TRBJ2-7 NA NA TRBV5-3 CARSSWEEPYEQYF TGTGCCAGAAGCTCCTGGGAGGAGCCCTACGAGCAGTACTTC
TRBJ1-3 TRBD1 NA TRBV5-4 CASALDPGGAFGNTIYF TGTGCCAGCGCTTTAGATCCAGGGGGCGCCTTTGGAAACACCATATATTTT
TRBJ1-2 NA NA TRBV6-5 CASSYSLNGGYTF TGTGCCAGCAGTTACTCTTTGAACGGTGGCTACACCTTC
TRBJ1-2 TRBD1 NA TRBV5-4 CASSLKETGGGWVYGYTF TGTGCCAGCAGCTTGAAAGAGACAGGGGGCGGGTGGGTCTATGGCTACACCTTC
TRBJ2-1 NA NA TRBV2 CASRRRGGDRYNEQFF TGTGCCAGCAGACGAAGGGGGGGGGACCGTTACAATGAGCAGTTCTTC
TRBJ2-5 TRBD1 NA TRBV13 CASSYRDRGETQYF TGTGCCAGCAGCTACAGGGACAGGGGAGAGACCCAGTACTTC
TRBJ1-3 NA NA TRBV4-2 CASSQDRTGTGNTIYF TGTGCCAGCAGCCAAGATCGTACAGGTACCGGAAACACCATATATTTT
TRBJ2-5 NA NA TRBV7-6 CASSLSSALETQYF TGTGCCAGCAGCCTATCGTCCGCCCTCGAGACCCAGTACTTC
TRBJ2-7 TRBD2 once TRBV5-1 CASRLAVNSYEQYF TGCGCCAGCAGGCTAGCGGTGAACTCCTACGAGCAGTACTTC
TRBJ2-2 TRBD1 NA TRBV7-9 CASSLPQGAAYTGELFF TGTGCCAGCAGCTTACCCCAGGGGGCGGCCTACACCGGGGAGCTGTTTTTT
TRBJ1-1 TRBD1 few TRBV9 CASSGGGGRGPMNTEAFF TGTGCCAGCAGCGGAGGGGGCGGACGGGGGCCCATGAACACTGAAGCTTTCTTT
TRBJ2-7 TRBD2 NA TRBV7-2 CASNRGGAYEQYF TGTGCCAGCAACCGGGGGGGAGCCTACGAGCAGTACTTC